This is a list of T cell receptor beta chains from one sample in a study of T cell responses to AZD1222 COVID-19 vaccine. Sequencing was performed with immunoSEQ multiplex PCR; in TCRdb, only in-frame clones are kept and a portion is missing. Of about 110,000 clones listed, 90% to 95% are singletons. The sequencing used peripheral blood, collected on day 0 of AZD1222 vaccination. These receptors all come from an adult in good health. CDR3s include the opening cysteine and the closing phenylalanine or tryptophan. Fields, in order: V gene, J gene, D gene, clone size, CDR3 protein, CDR3 DNA. D genes are given only for firm matches. Not every row has a clone size; where given, it reads once, few, many or a size class.

V gene: TRBV18
J gene: TRBJ1-4
D gene: -
clone size: -
CDR3 protein: CASSQGFGEKLFF
CDR3 DNA: TGTGCCAGCTCACAGGGTTTTGGTGAAAAACTGTTTTTT

V gene: TRBV10-3
J gene: TRBJ2-3
D gene: -
clone size: -
CDR3 protein: CAISVGGAVDTQYF
CDR3 DNA: TGTGCCATCAGTGTTGGGGGGGCGGTTGATACGCAGTATTTT

V gene: TRBV5-1
J gene: TRBJ2-7
D gene: TRBD1
clone size: -
CDR3 protein: CASSWGQRIYEQYF
CDR3 DNA: TGCGCCAGCAGTTGGGGACAGAGAATCTACGAGCAGTACTTC

V gene: TRBV2
J gene: TRBJ2-7
D gene: TRBD2
clone size: -
CDR3 protein: CASSTVEWTSSYEQYF
CDR3 DNA: TGTGCCAGCAGCACAGTTGAATGGACTAGTTCCTACGAGCAGTACTTC

V gene: TRBV13
J gene: TRBJ1-1
D gene: -
clone size: -
CDR3 protein: CASSLRSGMNTEAFF
CDR3 DNA: TGTGCCAGCAGCTTAAGGTCTGGGATGAACACTGAAGCTTTCTTT

V gene: TRBV5-5
J gene: TRBJ1-5
D gene: -
clone size: -
CDR3 protein: CASSLIGGTNQPQHF
CDR3 DNA: TGTGCCAGCAGCTTGATTGGCGGTACAAATCAGCCCCAGCATTTT

V gene: TRBV3-1/TRBV3-2
J gene: TRBJ1-2
D gene: -
clone size: -
CDR3 protein: CASSQDIEGGGYTF
CDR3 DNA: TGTGCCAGCAGCCAAGATATAGAGGGAGGTGGCTACACCTTC

V gene: TRBV6-5
J gene: TRBJ2-7
D gene: -
clone size: once
CDR3 protein: CASSYSRDGSYYEQYF
CDR3 DNA: TGTGCCAGCAGTTACTCGAGGGACGGCAGTTACTACGAGCAGTACTTC

V gene: TRBV5-1
J gene: TRBJ2-1
D gene: TRBD1
clone size: -
CDR3 protein: CASSALQGGGNEQFF
CDR3 DNA: TGCGCCAGCAGCGCCCTACAGGGGGGAGGCAATGAGCAGTTCTTC

V gene: TRBV30
J gene: TRBJ1-5
D gene: TRBD1
clone size: -
CDR3 protein: CAWSTPTGPSSTQHF
CDR3 DNA: TGTGCCTGGAGTACCCCGACAGGGCCGTCTTCCACCCAGCATTTT

V gene: TRBV5-1
J gene: TRBJ2-7
D gene: TRBD1
clone size: -
CDR3 protein: CASSFQQGRPYEQYF
CDR3 DNA: TGCGCCAGCAGCTTCCAACAGGGGAGACCCTACGAGCAGTACTTC

V gene: TRBV3-1/TRBV3-2
J gene: TRBJ1-2
D gene: -
clone size: -
CDR3 protein: CASSILQGYTF
CDR3 DNA: TGTGCCAGCAGCATTCTTCAAGGCTACACCTTC

V gene: TRBV30
J gene: TRBJ1-1
D gene: -
clone size: -
CDR3 protein: CAWSPDSDTEAFF
CDR3 DNA: TGTGCCTGGAGCCCGGACAGTGACACTGAAGCTTTCTTT

V gene: TRBV2
J gene: TRBJ2-7
D gene: TRBD1
clone size: few
CDR3 protein: CASTRDSSYEQYF
CDR3 DNA: TGTGCCAGCACCCGGGACAGCTCCTACGAGCAGTACTTC

V gene: TRBV4-1
J gene: TRBJ2-7
D gene: TRBD1
clone size: -
CDR3 protein: CASSQLTGSSYEQYF
CDR3 DNA: TGCGCCAGCAGCCAATTGACAGGGAGCTCCTACGAGCAGTACTTC

V gene: TRBV11-2
J gene: TRBJ1-4
D gene: TRBD1
clone size: -
CDR3 protein: CASSVWTGGNEKLFF
CDR3 DNA: TGTGCCAGCAGCGTGTGGACAGGGGGGAATGAAAAACTGTTTTTT

V gene: TRBV6-2/TRBV6-3
J gene: TRBJ2-7
D gene: -
clone size: -
CDR3 protein: CASSLHQPPVNEQYF
CDR3 DNA: TGTGCCAGCAGCCTCCACCAGCCCCCAGTGAACGAGCAGTACTTC

V gene: TRBV6-5
J gene: TRBJ1-1
D gene: -
clone size: once
CDR3 protein: CATARGSDALDEAFF
CDR3 DNA: TGTGCCACTGCCAGGGGCTCCGACGCCCTCGACGAAGCTTTCTTT

V gene: TRBV5-1
J gene: TRBJ2-3
D gene: TRBD2
clone size: -
CDR3 protein: CASRLAGGPDTQYF
CDR3 DNA: TGCGCCAGCAGGCTAGCGGGGGGACCAGATACGCAGTATTTT

V gene: TRBV18
J gene: TRBJ1-5
D gene: -
clone size: -
CDR3 protein: CASSPTAFDQPQHF
CDR3 DNA: TGTGCCAGCTCACCCACAGCTTTCGATCAGCCCCAGCATTTT

V gene: TRBV18
J gene: TRBJ2-2
D gene: TRBD1
clone size: -
CDR3 protein: CASSPQTGGNTGELFF
CDR3 DNA: TGTGCCAGCTCACCTCAGACAGGGGGAAACACCGGGGAGCTGTTTTTT

V gene: TRBV9
J gene: TRBJ1-5
D gene: TRBD1
clone size: -
CDR3 protein: CASSAGQGYSNQPQHF
CDR3 DNA: TGTGCCAGCAGCGCGGGACAGGGTTATAGCAATCAGCCCCAGCATTTT

V gene: TRBV5-1
J gene: TRBJ2-6
D gene: -
clone size: -
CDR3 protein: CASSSYSGANVLTF
CDR3 DNA: TGCGCCAGCAGCTCCTACTCTGGGGCCAACGTCCTGACTTTC